This passage covers 20 T cell receptor beta chains from one sample sequenced in a study of PD-1 blockade in classical Hodgkin lymphoma. Time point meaning: cycle 4 day 1 (C4D1), after 6 weeks of nivolumab. Relapse was seen in all patients after autologous stem cell transplantation, and brentuximab vedotin exposure was variable. Sequenced by immunoSEQ multiplex PCR; TCRdb stores in-frame clones only, minus some. The sample holds more than 85,000 clones; approximately 89% are singletons and the top ten take around a fifth. Sequenced material: peripheral blood mononuclear cells (PBMCs), taken before the fourth cycle of nivolumab. Source of these receptors: a human donor with classical Hodgkin lymphoma.

The chain couples TRBV13 to TRBJ1-1; the D gene is possibly TRBD1 (5 bases). CDR1 is PRHDT and CDR2 is FYEKMQ in the germline V gene (reference sequence). V was shortened by 1 base and J by 3 bases, with 15 bases between the two germline ends. This CDR3 spans 16 amino acids. CDR3 residues: CASSLVLRGEDTEAFF. DNA for the CDR3: TGTGCCAGCAGCTTAGTGCTACGGGGCGAGGACACTGAAGCTTTCTTT.

This clone appeared a single time. This chain connects TRBV28 to TRBJ1-2; D is unclear. V was shortened by 5 bases and J by 6 bases, with 22 bases between the two germline ends. Germline V gene lookup returns CDR1 MDHEN and CDR2 SYDVKM. This CDR3 spans 16 amino acids. The CDR3 nucleotides read TGTGCCAGCAGTGCCTCAAATCTGGCCCAATCCCATGGCTACACCTTC. Amino acid sequence: CASSASNLAQSHGYTF.

The chain links TRBV4-3 to TRBJ2-7; possibly TRBD1 for D (6 bases). Germline values: CDR1 LGHNA, CDR2 YSLEER. V lost 3 bases to trimming and J lost 3 bases, with 12 bases between them. The CDR3 runs to 14 residues. CDR3: CASSHAQGSYEQYF. The CDR3 DNA sequence: TGCGCCAGCAGCCACGCGCAGGGGAGCTACGAGCAGTACTTC.

This clone was counted once. CDR3 sequence (DNA): TGTGCCAGCAGCTCGCCAGGGACACCAGCTAACTATGGCTACACCTTC. It codes for CASSSPGTPANYGYTF. This chain connects TRBV7-9 to TRBJ1-2; D is perhaps TRBD1 (6 bases). CDR1 and CDR2 from the germline V gene are SEHNR and FQNEAQ (reference sequence). V shed 4 bases and J shed 0 bases, with 15 bases lying between them. The CDR3 totals 16 residues.

A note on this clone: Other nucleotide sequences from this sample produce the same CDR3. The chain joins TRBV27 to TRBJ1-1; 7 bases agree with TRBD1. The V gene end was trimmed by 0 bases and the J gene end by 2 bases; junction bases not matched to a gene: 3. Germline lookup yields CDR1 MNHEY and CDR2 SMNVEV (reference sequence). The CDR3 contains 15 residues. The CDR3 bases are TGTGCCAGCAGTTTATCCCCAGGGGGTAACACTGAAGCTTTCTTT. Translation gives CASSLSPGGNTEAFF.

The J gene is TRBJ2-1, the V gene TRBV4-3, with 9 bases that match TRBD1. V trimming: 6 bases; J trimming: 3 bases; junction bases outside the gene matches: 6. The CDR3 covers 15 residues. Germline CDR1 LGHNA, CDR2 YSLEER. CDR3 in DNA: TGCGCCAGCAGTCCGGGACAGGGCATCTACAATGAGCAGTTCTTC. Protein sequence: CASSPGQGIYNEQFF.

This clone was detected once. The chain is built from TRBV7-2 and TRBJ1-1, with D possibly matching TRBD1 (6 bases). V lost 5 bases to trimming and J lost 3 bases, with 10 bases between them. Germline CDR1 SGHTA, CDR2 FQGNSA. CDR3 length: 13 amino acids. The CDR3: CASSGQIYTEAFF. In DNA, the CDR3 is TGTGCCAGCAGCGGACAGATTTACACTGAAGCTTTCTTT.

The chain has TRBV5-1 and TRBJ2-1; 10 nucleotides line up with TRBD2. The CDR3 is 14 residues long. The germline V gene encodes CDR1 SGHRS and CDR2 YFSETQ. The ends lost 4 bases at V and 7 bases at J; junction bases unmatched: 5. CDR3 region: CASSLAGEGNEQFF. The CDR3 DNA is TGCGCCAGCAGCCTAGCGGGAGAGGGGAATGAGCAGTTCTTC.

The V gene is TRBV6-1, the J gene TRBJ2-3; no firm D call. Germline-derived CDR1 and CDR2 are MNHNS and SASEGT. The CDR3 covers 15 residues. V lost 6 bases and J lost 0, with 13 bases in between. CDR3 sequence (DNA): TGTGCCAGCAGAAAACGAGGAACTAGCACAGATACGCAGTATTTT. Amino acid sequence: CASRKRGTSTDTQYF.

V is TRBV4-1 and J is TRBJ2-7; D might be TRBD2 (6 bases). Trimming stripped 4 bases from V and 3 bases from J, with 16 bases between. The germline CDR1 and CDR2 sequences are MGHRA and YSYEKL. This CDR3 has 15 amino acids. CDR3 sequence: CASSPLANTDYEQYF. The CDR3, as DNA: TGCGCCAGCAGCCCTCTAGCGAACACCGACTACGAGCAGTACTTC.

The rearrangement uses TRBV11-2 and TRBJ1-1; 8 nucleotides agree with TRBD1. CDR3 length: 14 residues. The J segment lost 2 bases and the V segment lost 7 bases, leaving 6 bases of the junction unmatched. The germline gives CDR1 SGHAT, CDR2 FQNNGV. CDR3 amino acids: CASTRTGPNTEAFF. In nucleotides, the CDR3 is TGTGCCAGCACCCGGACAGGGCCAAACACTGAAGCTTTCTTT.

The V and J genes are TRBV19 and TRBJ1-4, with D maybe TRBD1 (6 bases). Germline CDR1 LNHDA, CDR2 SQIVND (reference sequence). CDR3 length: 13 residues. V lost 10 bases to trimming and J lost 4 bases, with 13 bases between them. The CDR3 region has the DNA TGTGCCACCAACGACAGGTTTAATGAAAAACTGTTTTTT. Amino acid sequence: CATNDRFNEKLFF.

This chain uses TRBV7-9 with TRBJ2-3, with D maybe TRBD2 (6 bases). Germline-derived CDR1 and CDR2 are SEHNR and FQNEAQ (reference sequence). V lost 5 bases and J 0 bases, leaving 12 bases between the germline ends. CDR3 length: 15 amino acids. The CDR3 coding sequence is TGTGCCAGCAGCCAGGACGGGGGAAGCACAGATACGCAGTATTTT. Protein: CASSQDGGSTDTQYF.

V is TRBV5-1 and J is TRBJ2-6, with D unclear. Germline V gene sequence: CDR1 SGHRS, CDR2 YFSETQ. V was clipped by 4 bases and J by 2 bases, with 7 bases between them. The CDR3 runs to 14 residues. The CDR3 nucleotides read TGCGCCAGCAGCAGGGTAACTGGGGCCAACGTCCTGACTTTC. Residues: CASSRVTGANVLTF.

CDR3 amino acids: CASSHKTSGRAKAKNIQYF. CDR3 bases: TGTGCCAGCAGCCATAAGACTAGCGGGAGGGCCAAGGCCAAAAACATTCAGTACTTC. This sequence joins TRBV9 and TRBJ2-4; 14 positions match TRBD2. Germline V gives CDR1 SGDLS, CDR2 YYNGEE. V gave up 4 bases and J gave up 1 base; unmatched junction bases: 10. The CDR3 runs to 19 residues.

This clone was observed a single time. The CDR3 protein is CASSGQTGTSGGRGRYEQYF. The CDR3 nucleotides read TGTGCCAGCAGTGGGCAAACCGGGACTAGCGGGGGCCGAGGGCGATACGAGCAGTACTTC. The chain combines TRBV28 with TRBJ2-7; 14 positions match TRBD2. V lost 5 bases to trimming and J lost 4 bases; unmatched junction nucleotides: 19. The germline V gene encodes CDR1 MDHEN and CDR2 SYDVKM. This CDR3 has 20 amino acids.

The rearrangement uses TRBV6-1 and TRBJ2-5; D possibly uses TRBD1 or TRBD2 (5 bases each). CDR1 and CDR2 (germline): MNHNS, SASEGT. Trimming removed 8 bases from V and 1 base from J, with 11 bases in between. The CDR3 covers 13 residues. The CDR3, as DNA: TGTGCCAGCCGAGGGGCCAGCCAAGAGACCCAGTACTTC. It is translated as CASRGASQETQYF.

The CDR3 DNA is TGTGCCAGCTCACGAACAGGGGGAGTCGGAAAACTGTTTTTT. Its protein is CASSRTGGVGKLFF. The V gene is TRBV18, the J gene TRBJ1-4; 8 bases map to TRBD1. This CDR3 is 14 amino acids long. CDR1 and CDR2 from the germline V gene are KGHSH and LQKENI. Losses at the gene ends were 4 bases for V and 10 bases for J; bases not matched to a gene: 8.

The V gene is TRBV15, the J gene TRBJ1-2, with TRBD1 matching 10 bases. The CDR3 extends over 17 amino acids. The V and J ends lost 0 bases and 1 base, in that order; junction bases with no gene match: 5. CDR1 is LNHNV and CDR2 is YYDKDF in the germline V gene (reference sequence). The CDR3 bases are TGTGCCACCAGCAGAGAAGCCGGGACAGGGGTTAACTATGGCTACACCTTC. This translates into CATSREAGTGVNYGYTF.

The genes are TRBV29-1 and TRBJ2-7, with TRBD2 as a possible D gene (6 bases). V dropped 6 bases and J dropped 3 bases, with 15 bases sitting between them. This CDR3 has 13 amino acids. Germline-derived CDR1 and CDR2 are SQVTM and ANQGSEA. CDR3 sequence reads: CSVPGLTFYEQYF. The DNA for the CDR3 is TGCAGCGTCCCGGGACTGACTTTCTACGAGCAGTACTTC.